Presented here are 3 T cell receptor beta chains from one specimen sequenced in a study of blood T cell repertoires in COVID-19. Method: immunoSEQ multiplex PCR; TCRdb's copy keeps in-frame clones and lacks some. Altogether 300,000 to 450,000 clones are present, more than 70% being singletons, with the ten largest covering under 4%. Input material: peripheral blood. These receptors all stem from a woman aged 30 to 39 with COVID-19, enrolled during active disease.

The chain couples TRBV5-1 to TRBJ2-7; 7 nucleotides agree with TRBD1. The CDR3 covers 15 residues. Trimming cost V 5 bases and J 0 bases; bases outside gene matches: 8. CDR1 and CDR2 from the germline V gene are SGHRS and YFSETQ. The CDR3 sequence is CASRYGTVPSYEQYF. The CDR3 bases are TGCGCCAGCAGATATGGGACAGTCCCCTCCTACGAGCAGTACTTC.

The chain's CDR3 is CASSPPQRGARDTQYF. The CDR3 nucleotides read TGTGCCAGCAGTCCCCCCCAGCGGGGGGCCCGGGATACGCAGTATTTT. The chain is built from TRBV6-2 or TRBV6-3 and TRBJ2-3; 9 bases are shared with TRBD2. The junction had 12 bases not matched to a gene; V was cut back by 5 bases and J by 6 bases. Germline values: CDR1 MNHEY, CDR2 SVGEGT. The CDR3 covers 16 residues.

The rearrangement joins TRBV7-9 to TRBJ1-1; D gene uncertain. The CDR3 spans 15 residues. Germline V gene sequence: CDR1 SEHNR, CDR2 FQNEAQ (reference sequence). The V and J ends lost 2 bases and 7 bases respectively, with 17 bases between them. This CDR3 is CASSLTPEPEVEAFF. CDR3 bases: TGTGCCAGCAGCTTAACACCCGAGCCCGAGGTTGAAGCTTTCTTT.